This T cell receptor (beta chain) derives from a study of T cell changes during pregnancy in multiple sclerosis. V was shortened by 4 bases and J by 8 bases, with 17 bases between the two germline ends. CDR3 size: 15 residues. Per germline, CDR1 MGHRA and CDR2 YSYEKL. Repertoires were generated with immunoSEQ multiplex PCR, while TCRdb's copy carries only in-frame clones and drops some. The repertoire holds tens of thousands of clones, with 80% to 90% as singletons. This material consisted of peripheral blood, taken before pregnancy. The chain employs TRBV4-1 and TRBJ1-4, with D possibly being TRBD1 (5 bases). The sequence was collected from a female donor with multiple sclerosis, enrolled in a pregnancy study. CDR3 nucleotides: TGCGCCAGCAGCCCTCAAAAAGGGGCAGGGGAAAAACTGTTTTTT. It is translated as CASSPQKGAGEKLFF.